Here is one TCR beta chain with its context. The entry originates in a study of shared clonotypes between healthy human individuals. Sequencing used immunoSEQ multiplex PCR; TCRdb keeps in-frame clones, though not all of them. The sample has under 2,500,000 clones, around 95% seen once. The V gene's germline CDR1 is SNHLY and CDR2 FYNNEI. Trimming cost V 10 bases and J 5 bases, with 26 bases left between them. This CDR3 comprises 16 residues. The sequence was collected from a man aged 18-30 years in good health. The chain employs TRBV2 and TRBJ2-5; possibly TRBD2 for D (6 bases). Input material: naive CD4+ T cells sorted from blood. Subset here: CD45RA+ positively selected. The CDR3 DNA reads TGTGCCATCCGGACTCCGGGACTGCTAAAGTGGGAGACCCAGTACTTC. This encodes CAIRTPGLLKWETQYF.